Listed here are 14 T cell receptor beta chains from one sample, sequenced in a study of Ad26.COV2.S vaccination and SARS-CoV-2 variants. The treatment was: over 15 received Ad26.COV2.S at low or high dose, single or two shots; 5 received placebo; per-sample allocation not given. On day 63 after the first injection, vaccine and placebo recipients gave samples. Assay: immunoSEQ multiplex PCR; the TCRdb copy retains only in-frame clones and omits some. The sample yields 350,000 to 450,000 clones, over 75% seen once. The sequencing here drew on peripheral blood, taken in a trial of Ad26.COV2.S vaccine versus placebo. These receptors all stem from a person between 18 and 59 years old who received the Ad26.COV2.S COVID-19 vaccine or a placebo.

V is TRBV29-1 and J is TRBJ2-3; TRBD2 matches 7 bases. The CDR3 runs to 15 residues. After removal of 4 bases from V and 0 bases from J, the junction contained 7 bases not matched to a gene. CDR1 is SQVTM and CDR2 is ANQGSEA in the germline V gene. CDR3 coding DNA: TGCAGCGTTGCTGGGACTATATCTAGCACAGATACGCAGTATTTT. Residues: CSVAGTISSTDTQYF.

This clone showed up just once. The chain employs TRBV19 and TRBJ2-7; 8 bases fit TRBD1. CDR1 and CDR2 from the germline V gene are LNHDA and SQIVND (reference sequence). This CDR3 comprises 14 residues. J lost 7 bases, V lost 5 bases, and 10 bases had no gene match. CDR3 coding DNA: TGTGCCAGTAGTCTCGGACAGGGTGTCAGGGAGCAGTACTTC. Its translation is CASSLGQGVREQYF. Together with reference TRBV19 and TRBJ2-7, the CDR3 gives the full variable domain: DGGITQSPKYLFRKEGQNVTLSCEQNLNHDAMYWYRQDPGQGLRLIYYSQIVNDFQKGDIAEGYSVSREKKESFPLTVTSAQKNPTAFYLCASSLGQGVREQYFGPGTRLTVT.

The V call is TRBV19, the J call TRBJ1-1; TRBD1 might be the D (5 bases). CDR3 length: 14 amino acids. Germline CDR1 is LNHDA and CDR2 is SQIVND (reference sequence). V was trimmed by 6 bases and J by 4 bases, leaving 15 bases between them. The CDR3 spells CASSLSVGTTEAFF. CDR3 nucleotide sequence: TGTGCCAGTAGCCTCAGCGTTGGGACCACTGAAGCTTTCTTT.

The rearrangement uses TRBV11-2 and TRBJ2-7; no clear D. Between the trimmed V and J ends, which lost 0 bases and 3 bases, there was a span of 9 bases. Germline V gives CDR1 SGHAT, CDR2 FQNNGV. This CDR3 is 14 amino acids long. The CDR3 protein is CASSLDLAHYEQYF. The CDR3 coding sequence is TGTGCCAGCAGCTTAGATTTAGCCCACTACGAGCAGTACTTC. The variable domain in full, completed from reference TRBV11-2 and TRBJ2-7, reads EAGVAQSPRYKIIEKRQSVAFWCNPISGHATLYWYQQILGQGPKLLIQFQNNGVVDDSQLPKDRFSAERLKGVDSTLKIQPAKLEDSAVYLCASSLDLAHYEQYFGPGTRLTVT.

About this clone: A much larger clonotype is one base distant, so this may be a read error. The CDR3, as DNA: TGTGCCAGCAGTCCACAGGGGACCGGGGAGCTGTTTTTT. It is translated as CASSPQGTGELFF. This chain uses TRBV6-6 with TRBJ2-2, with 7 bases lining up with TRBD1. After removal of 5 bases from V and 5 bases from J, the junction contained 2 bases not matched to a gene. Germline V lookup: CDR1 MNHNY, CDR2 SVGAGI (reference sequence). This CDR3 spans 13 amino acids.

CDR3 sequence (DNA): TGCGCCAGCAGCCAATTCCCGGGGGAGGTGGACTATGGCTACACCTTC. It translates to CASSQFPGEVDYGYTF. The chain recombines TRBV4-3 with TRBJ1-2; tentative D call: TRBD1 (5 bases). The CDR3 extends over 16 amino acids. Germline CDR1 reads LGHNA; CDR2 reads YSLEER. The V and J ends lost 2 bases and 3 bases respectively, with 16 bases between them.

The table lists this clone with a count of one. CDR3 DNA: TGCGCCAGCCAGACAGGGATCAATCAGCCCCAGCATTTT. It specifies CASQTGINQPQHF. The V and J genes are TRBV10-2 and TRBJ1-5, with 7 bases fitting TRBD1. Germline lookup yields CDR1 WSHSY and CDR2 SAAADI. Losses at the gene ends were 8 bases for V and 3 bases for J; bases not matched to a gene: 4. The CDR3 consists of 13 residues.

V is TRBV19 and J is TRBJ2-1, with 8 nucleotides matching TRBD1. Germline CDR1 is LNHDA and CDR2 is SQIVND (reference sequence). CDR3 length: 13 residues. The V and J ends lost 0 bases and 15 bases, in that order; junction bases with no gene match: 7. In nucleotides, the CDR3 is TGTGCCAGTAGTATAGATGGCAGGGGGCCCGTGTTCTTC. Translation gives CASSIDGRGPVFF. Looking up the rest from reference TRBV19 and TRBJ2-1 gives the full variable domain: DGGITQSPKYLFRKEGQNVTLSCEQNLNHDAMYWYRQDPGQGLRLIYYSQIVNDFQKGDIAEGYSVSREKKESFPLTVTSAQKNPTAFYLCASSIDGRGPVFFGPGTRLTVL.

CDR3 residues: CASSLGQAANYGYTF. DNA of the CDR3: TGTGCCAGCAGTTTGGGGCAGGCAGCTAACTATGGCTACACCTTC. The chain is built from TRBV28 and TRBJ1-2; D is perhaps TRBD1 (5 bases). CDR3 length equals 15 residues. V was shortened by 3 bases and J by 0 bases, with 11 bases between the two germline ends. CDR1 and CDR2 (germline): MDHEN, SYDVKM.

The V and J genes are TRBV28 and TRBJ2-3; TRBD2 agrees at 8 bases. J lost 1 base, V lost 4 bases, and 7 bases had no gene match. CDR3 length: 16 residues. CDR1 and CDR2 (germline): MDHEN, SYDVKM. The CDR3 loop is CASSSQRELGTDTQYF. The CDR3 nucleotides are TGTGCCAGCAGTTCTCAGCGGGAGCTAGGCACAGATACGCAGTATTTT.

This clone turned up a few times. The J gene is TRBJ1-2, the V gene TRBV7-8; 12 nucleotides align to TRBD1. Looked up from germline, CDR1 is SGHVS and CDR2 is FQNEAQ. The CDR3 length is 15 residues. V was pared by 1 base and J by 8 bases, with 5 bases of the junction left unmatched. The CDR3 loop reads CASSLGGQGARGYTF. The CDR3, as DNA: TGTGCCAGCAGCTTAGGGGGACAGGGGGCGCGCGGCTACACCTTC. Based on the CDR3 plus reference TRBV7-8 and TRBJ1-2, the full variable domain is GAGVSQSPRYKVAKRGQDVALRCDPISGHVSLFWYQQALGQGPEFLTYFQNEAQLDKSGLPSDRFFAERPEGSVSTLKIQRTQQEDSAVYLCASSLGGQGARGYTFGSGTRLTVV.

The CDR3 protein is CSVPGAGANYGYTF. In nucleotides, the CDR3 is TGCAGCGTCCCTGGGGCGGGGGCAAACTATGGCTACACCTTC. The chain combines TRBV29-1 with TRBJ1-2; possible D gene TRBD1, 6 bases. Looked up from germline, CDR1 is SQVTM and CDR2 is ANQGSEA. V was cut by 6 bases and J by 2 bases, with 16 bases left in between. The length of the CDR3 is 14 residues. The whole variable domain, filled in from reference TRBV29-1 and TRBJ1-2, reads SAVISQKPSRDICQRGTSLTIQCQVDSQVTMMFWYRQQPGQSLTLIATANQGSEATYESGFVIDKFPISRPNLTFSTLTVSNMSPEDSSIYLCSVPGAGANYGYTFGSGTRLTVV.

J is TRBJ1-1 and V is TRBV6-5; D not certain. Germline V gene data show CDR1 as MNHEY and CDR2 as SVGAGI. The CDR3 length is 13 residues. The V end was cut by 7 bases, the J end by 1 base, with 10 bases between. The CDR3 DNA sequence: TGTGCCAGCAAGAACACGCAGAACACTGAAGCTTTCTTT. As protein: CASKNTQNTEAFF.

J is TRBJ2-1 and V is TRBV11-1; no clear D. Trimming left V 3 bases short and J 2 bases short, with 11 bases between. CDR1 SGHAT and CDR2 FQDESV come from the germline V gene (reference sequence). The CDR3 extends over 15 amino acids. In DNA form, the CDR3 reads TGTGCCAGCAGCTTGGGGATCCAGGCCTACAATGAGCAGTTCTTC. The encoded protein is CASSLGIQAYNEQFF.